This TCR beta chain was captured by sequencing in a study of early stage breast cancer tumors. As for the study in general: Among around twelve ER+/PR+/HER2- tumors, eight were ductal, four lobular. Each sample averaged around 10-fold read coverage. Study-level points and caveats: Blood repertoires resembled normal breast more than tumor. Commonly generated sequences made up most enriched TCRB sequences shared between patients.

Generated by immunoSEQ multiplex PCR, the TCRdb table keeps only in-frame clones and is missing some. Of approximately 48,000 clones listed, 75% to 95% are singletons. CDR1 SGDLS and CDR2 YYNGEE come from the germline V gene. The CDR3 is 17 residues long. V gave up 0 bases and J gave up 0 bases, with 13 bases separating them. A word on this clone: Its antigen remains unknown.

Sample: blood. The chain combines TRBV9 with TRBJ2-1; maybe TRBD2 (5 bases). The receptor's source is a person between 65 and 79 years old with breast cancer. The DNA for the CDR3 is TGTGCCAGCAGCGTAGCTAGTACGGGGAGCTCCTACAATGAGCAGTTCTTC. As protein: CASSVASTGSSYNEQFF.